This T cell receptor (beta chain) was captured in a study of T cell responses to AZD1222 COVID-19 vaccine. Broader study findings: Among AZD1222 vaccinees, only 6 or 7 were seropositive at baseline. Unmutated variant regions are reportedly the target of nearly half of TCRs that are spike-specific. There were repertoire samples only from the period after the peak T cell response.

Assay used: immunoSEQ multiplex PCR; TCRdb lists only in-frame clones, some missing. The sample records fewer than 200,000 clones, roughly nine tenths being singletons. Trimming left V 4 bases short and J 5 bases short, with 14 bases between. The CDR3 spans 14 residues. The germline V gene has CDR1 MNHEY and CDR2 SVGEGT. Remarks on this clone: What it binds is unknown.

The chain has TRBV6-2 or TRBV6-3 and TRBJ2-5; D is tentatively TRBD1 or TRBD2 (5 bases each). The sequence came from an adult who received the MenACWY meningococcal vaccine as a control. The specimen comprised peripheral blood, sampled 28 days after the second dose of the MenACWY control vaccine. CDR3 nucleotide sequence: TGTGCCAGCAGTTCCCTGGGACCGGGGGAGACCCAGTACTTC. It specifies CASSSLGPGETQYF.